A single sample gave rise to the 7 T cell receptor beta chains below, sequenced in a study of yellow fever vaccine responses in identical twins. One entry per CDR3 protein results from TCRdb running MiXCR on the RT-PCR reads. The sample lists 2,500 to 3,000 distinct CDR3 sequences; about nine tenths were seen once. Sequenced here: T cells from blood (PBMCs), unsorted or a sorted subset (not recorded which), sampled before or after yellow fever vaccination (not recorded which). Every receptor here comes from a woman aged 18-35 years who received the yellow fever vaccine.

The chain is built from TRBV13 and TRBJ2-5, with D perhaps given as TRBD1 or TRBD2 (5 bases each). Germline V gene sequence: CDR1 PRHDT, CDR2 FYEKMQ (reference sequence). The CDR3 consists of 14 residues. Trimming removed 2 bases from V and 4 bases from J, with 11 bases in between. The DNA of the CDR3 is TGTGCCAGCAGCTTACAGGGTGCGGGAGAGACCCAGTACTTC. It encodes CASSLQGAGETQYF.

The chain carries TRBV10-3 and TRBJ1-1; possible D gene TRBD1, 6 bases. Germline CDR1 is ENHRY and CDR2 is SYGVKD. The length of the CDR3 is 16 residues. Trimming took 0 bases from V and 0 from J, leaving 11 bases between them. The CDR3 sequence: CAISESTWTVNTEAFF. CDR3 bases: TGTGCCATCAGTGAGTCTACGTGGACAGTGAACACTGAAGCTTTCTTT.

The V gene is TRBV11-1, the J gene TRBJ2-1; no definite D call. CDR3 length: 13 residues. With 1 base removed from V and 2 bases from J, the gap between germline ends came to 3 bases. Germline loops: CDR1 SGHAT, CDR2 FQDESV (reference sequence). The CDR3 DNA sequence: TGTGCCAGCAGCTTAGGGGCCTACAATGAGCAGTTCTTC. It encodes CASSLGAYNEQFF.

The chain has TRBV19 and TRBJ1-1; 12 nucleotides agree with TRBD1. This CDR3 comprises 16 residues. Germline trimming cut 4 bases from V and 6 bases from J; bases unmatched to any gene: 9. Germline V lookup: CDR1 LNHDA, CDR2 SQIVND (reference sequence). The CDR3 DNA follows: TGTGCCAGTAGTACGCACCGGGACAGGGGGCCCGCTGAAGCTTTCTTT. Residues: CASSTHRDRGPAEAFF.

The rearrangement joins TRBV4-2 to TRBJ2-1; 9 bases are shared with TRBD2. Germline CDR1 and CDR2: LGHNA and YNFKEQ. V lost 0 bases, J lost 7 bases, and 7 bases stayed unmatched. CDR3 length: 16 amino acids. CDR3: CASSQDLAGGQNEQFF. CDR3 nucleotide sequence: TGTGCCAGCAGCCAAGATCTGGCGGGGGGGCAAAATGAGCAGTTCTTC.

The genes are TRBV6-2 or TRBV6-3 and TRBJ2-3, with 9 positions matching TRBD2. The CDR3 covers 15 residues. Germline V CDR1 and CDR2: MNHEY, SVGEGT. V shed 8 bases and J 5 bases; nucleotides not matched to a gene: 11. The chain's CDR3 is CASRPSGLAKDTQYF. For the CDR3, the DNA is TGTGCCAGCCGACCTTCTGGACTAGCGAAAGATACGCAGTATTTT.

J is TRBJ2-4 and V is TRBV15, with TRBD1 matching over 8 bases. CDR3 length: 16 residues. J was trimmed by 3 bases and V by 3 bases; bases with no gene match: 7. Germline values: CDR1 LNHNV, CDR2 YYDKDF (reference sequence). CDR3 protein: CATSSDRGGGKNIQYF. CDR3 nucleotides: TGTGCCACCAGCAGCGACAGGGGAGGAGGCAAAAACATTCAGTACTTC. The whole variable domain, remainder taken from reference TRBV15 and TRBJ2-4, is DAMVIQNPRYQVTQFGKPVTLSCSQTLNHNVMYWYQQKSSQAPKLLFHYYDKDFNNEADTPDNFQSRRPNTSFCFLDIRSPGLGDTAMYLCATSSDRGGGKNIQYFGAGTRLSVL.